These 6 T cell receptor beta chains originate from one sample sequenced in a study of radiotherapy plus CTLA-4 blockade in lung cancer. Here immunoSEQ multiplex PCR was the method, and the copy in TCRdb shows in-frame clones only, minus some. The top ten clones hold roughly 3.1% of a sample with more than 60,000 clones, more than 70% of them seen once. The material sequenced was peripheral blood, taken from a patient treated with radiotherapy plus ipilimumab. These receptors were obtained from a human donor with non-small cell lung cancer who had a complete response to radiotherapy plus ipilimumab.

The chain has TRBV7-2 and TRBJ1-1, with 10 bases fitting TRBD1. CDR1 and CDR2 (germline): SGHTA, FQGNSA. Trimming removed 5 bases from V and 5 bases from J; junction bases left unmatched: 11. This CDR3 is built from 16 residues. This chain's CDR3 is CASSTIGQGGLTEAFF. The CDR3 nucleotides are TGTGCCAGCAGCACGATCGGACAGGGGGGGCTAACTGAAGCTTTCTTT.

The CDR3 region is CASSQIGTGKNTIYF. The CDR3 bases are TGCGCCAGCAGCCAAATCGGGACAGGGAAAAACACCATATATTTT. The chain links TRBV4-3 to TRBJ1-3; 9 nucleotides align to TRBD1. There are 15 residues in the CDR3. The germline V gene encodes CDR1 LGHNA and CDR2 YSLEER. With 2 bases clipped from V and 6 bases from J, the junction kept 5 bases outside the gene matches.

The CDR3 sequence is CASSSRLAGRGEQFF. In DNA form, the CDR3 reads TGTGCCAGTAGTTCGAGACTAGCGGGCCGGGGTGAGCAGTTCTTC. V and J are TRBV19 and TRBJ2-1, with 10 bases matching TRBD2. CDR3 size: 15 residues. Unmatched junction bases numbered 10, after V lost 5 bases and J lost 9 bases. Germline V gene lookup returns CDR1 LNHDA and CDR2 SQIVND (reference sequence).

This clone is labeled as medium-sized (0.01 to 0.1%). The chain employs TRBV6-5 and TRBJ1-5; a weak D match, TRBD1 (5 bases). Trimming pared 6 bases from V and 6 bases from J, leaving 18 bases between. The CDR3 contains 15 residues. Germline CDR1 reads MNHEY; CDR2 reads SVGAGI. The CDR3 DNA is TGTGCCAGCAGCTCTGGAGTAGGGGCTACTCAGCCCCAGCATTTT. As protein: CASSSGVGATQPQHF.

V is TRBV2 and J is TRBJ1-1, with D tentatively TRBD1 (5 bases). Trimming took off 3 bases at V and 1 base at J, with 15 bases between the two ends. Germline V gene data show CDR1 as SNHLY and CDR2 as FYNNEI. This CDR3 is built from 16 residues. DNA for the CDR3: TGTGCCAGCAGTGATTTGGGAGGGGCTACGAACACTGAAGCTTTCTTT. It codes for CASSDLGGATNTEAFF.

The CDR3 spells CASSSPRWGDSNQPQHF. The DNA for the CDR3 is TGTGCCAGCAGTTCCCCCCGTTGGGGGGATAGCAATCAGCCCCAGCATTTT. This chain uses TRBV28 with TRBJ1-5; D possibly corresponds to TRBD1 (5 bases). From germline, CDR1 is MDHEN and CDR2 SYDVKM. Trimming cost V 4 bases and J 0 bases, with 16 bases left between them. The CDR3 consists of 17 residues. Combining the CDR3 with reference TRBV28 and TRBJ1-5 gives the whole variable domain DVKVTQSSRYLVKRTGEKVFLECVQDMDHENMFWYRQDPGLGLRLIYFSYDVKMKEKGDIPEGYSVSREKKERFSLILESASTNQTSMYLCASSSPRWGDSNQPQHFGDGTRLSIL.